The rows below give T cell receptor beta chains drawn from one sample of a study of T cell changes during pregnancy in multiple sclerosis. Libraries were prepared by immunoSEQ multiplex PCR; TCRdb keeps only in-frame clonotypes and omits some of them. Of about 40,000 clones listed, approximately 94% are singletons. Here the sequenced sample was peripheral blood, taken in the third trimester of pregnancy. The origin of the receptors is a female donor with multiple sclerosis, enrolled in a pregnancy study. CDR3s leave out the opening cysteine and the closing phenylalanine or tryptophan.

cdr3_aa: SVLGLYTDTQY
v_call: TRBV29-1
cdr3_length: 11
j_call: TRBJ2-3

cdr3_aa: ASTGLAGSTDTQY
v_call: TRBV6-1
cdr3_length: 13
j_call: TRBJ2-3

cdr3_aa: ASSFGSNPENEQF
v_call: TRBV5-4
cdr3_length: 13
j_call: TRBJ2-1

cdr3_aa: AGSPTQLVREQY
v_call: TRBV4-1
cdr3_length: 12
j_call: TRBJ2-7

cdr3_aa: AIKAGEGDTQY
v_call: TRBV10-3
cdr3_length: 11
j_call: TRBJ2-3

cdr3_aa: ATNDRNTEAF
v_call: TRBV15
cdr3_length: 10
j_call: TRBJ1-1

cdr3_aa: ASSQGTSGGIPTQY
v_call: TRBV4-3
cdr3_length: 14
j_call: TRBJ2-3

cdr3_aa: ASSLRDTQY
v_call: TRBV2
cdr3_length: 9
j_call: TRBJ2-3

cdr3_aa: ASSLSSAEETQY
v_call: TRBV27
cdr3_length: 12
j_call: TRBJ2-5

cdr3_aa: ASTENRDNYGYT
v_call: TRBV28
cdr3_length: 12
j_call: TRBJ1-2

cdr3_aa: ASSKDRVHTEAF
v_call: TRBV5-1
cdr3_length: 12
j_call: TRBJ1-1

cdr3_aa: ASNLLAQPWDTQY
v_call: TRBV27
cdr3_length: 13
j_call: TRBJ2-3

cdr3_aa: ASSWISGDTGELF
v_call: TRBV6-1
cdr3_length: 13
j_call: TRBJ2-2

cdr3_aa: ASSELDRGLGYT
v_call: TRBV25-1
cdr3_length: 12
j_call: TRBJ1-2

cdr3_aa: ASSLEGRNEDYGYT
v_call: TRBV11-3
cdr3_length: 14
j_call: TRBJ1-2

cdr3_aa: ASSGRVDTEAF
v_call: TRBV25-1
cdr3_length: 11
j_call: TRBJ1-1

cdr3_aa: ASSLKPGDTEAF
v_call: TRBV18
cdr3_length: 12
j_call: TRBJ1-1

cdr3_aa: ASSPRSGISQETQY
v_call: TRBV9
cdr3_length: 14
j_call: TRBJ2-5

cdr3_aa: ASTLRPRISGGENSPLH
v_call: TRBV5-1
cdr3_length: 17
j_call: TRBJ1-6

cdr3_aa: ASSQDRWELAKNIQY
v_call: TRBV4-3
cdr3_length: 15
j_call: TRBJ2-4

cdr3_aa: ASSILAGDYNEQF
v_call: TRBV19
cdr3_length: 13
j_call: TRBJ2-1

cdr3_aa: ASSSHGVNEQF
v_call: TRBV7-9
cdr3_length: 11
j_call: TRBJ2-1

cdr3_aa: ASSKTSEQF
v_call: TRBV7-2
cdr3_length: 9
j_call: TRBJ2-1

cdr3_aa: ASRAEGFYGYT
v_call: TRBV6-6
cdr3_length: 11
j_call: TRBJ1-2

cdr3_aa: ASSPVLTGELF
v_call: TRBV11-3
cdr3_length: 11
j_call: TRBJ2-2

cdr3_aa: ASSLQGNTEAF
v_call: TRBV5-4
cdr3_length: 11
j_call: TRBJ1-1

cdr3_aa: ATAGLAGVGGELF
v_call: TRBV19
cdr3_length: 13
j_call: TRBJ2-2

cdr3_aa: SAWDRGNTEAF
v_call: TRBV29-1
cdr3_length: 11
j_call: TRBJ1-1

cdr3_aa: ASSPDYNSNQPQH
v_call: TRBV28
cdr3_length: 13
j_call: TRBJ1-5

cdr3_aa: SGGAGDTQY
v_call: TRBV20-1
cdr3_length: 9
j_call: TRBJ2-3

cdr3_aa: SVSGTTNTGELF
v_call: TRBV29-1
cdr3_length: 12
j_call: TRBJ2-2

cdr3_aa: ASRGEGTDSYGYT
v_call: TRBV19
cdr3_length: 13
j_call: TRBJ1-2